One sample yielded the 12 T cell receptor beta chains listed below, sequenced in a study of T cell repertoires in cytomegalovirus infection. TCRdb independently ran MiXCR on the reads; one entry per CDR3 protein. The sample gives about 700,000 distinct CDR3 sequences, about 33% of which show up once; roughly 20% is in the top ten. Which antigens these TCRs recognize remains unknown. The sample here was cultured PBMCs, taken from culture after CMV antigen stimulation. These receptors originate from a human donor in good health (CMV status not recorded). Some clones in this sample may be carry-over from other donors' samples.

The chain links TRBV10-3 to TRBJ2-7; weak D call: TRBD2 (5 bases). This CDR3 has 13 residues. Germline CDR1 is ENHRY and CDR2 is SYGVKD. V was cut by 8 bases and J by 1 base, with 12 bases left in between. The CDR3 nucleotides read TGTGCCATCGGGCGGGCTGGGTCCTACGAGCAGTACTTC. Translating gives CAIGRAGSYEQYF.

This clonotype was seen a handful of times. The V call is TRBV7-9, the J call TRBJ1-4, with D perhaps TRBD1 (5 bases). V shed 1 base and J shed 2 bases, with 8 bases lying between them. In germline, CDR1 is SEHNR, CDR2 FQNEAQ (reference sequence). CDR3 size: 15 residues. CDR3 residues: CASSLGRGTNEKLFF. In nucleotides, the CDR3 is TGTGCCAGCAGCTTAGGGAGGGGTACTAATGAAAAACTGTTTTTT.

V usage is TRBV10-3 and J usage is TRBJ2-1, with a possible D match to TRBD1 (5 bases). This CDR3 comprises 16 residues. V was trimmed by 6 bases and J by 0 bases, leaving 15 bases between them. Germline V gene data show CDR1 as ENHRY and CDR2 as SYGVKD. DNA of the CDR3: TGTGCCATCAGGAGCACAGGTACGAGCTCCTACAATGAGCAGTTCTTC. This codes for CAIRSTGTSSYNEQFF.

This clonotype appeared a few times. This chain links TRBV10-3 with TRBJ2-6; D call uncertain. V lost 4 bases to trimming and J lost 0 bases, with 7 bases between them. CDR1 ENHRY and CDR2 SYGVKD come from the germline V gene. The CDR3 length is 15 residues. The DNA for the CDR3 is TGTGCCATCAGTGGAGGAGACTCTGGGGCCAACGTCCTGACTTTC. Residues: CAISGGDSGANVLTF.

V is TRBV28 and J is TRBJ1-5; no clear D gene. This CDR3 comprises 14 residues. Trimming took off 7 bases at V and 4 bases at J, with 14 bases between the two ends. Germline CDR1 is MDHEN and CDR2 is SYDVKM. The chain's CDR3 is CASNSILGNQPQHF. The DNA for the CDR3 is TGTGCCAGCAACTCTATCCTAGGGAATCAGCCCCAGCATTTT.

This clonotype was found once. This chain links TRBV5-3 with TRBJ2-1, with 11 nucleotides matching TRBD1. TRBV5-3 is assigned to the ORF class and has an uncertain function. Trimming removed 8 bases from V and 3 bases from J; junction bases left unmatched: 10. The CDR3 consists of 16 residues. The DNA for the CDR3 is TGTGCCAGCAGGCCTCCGGGACAGGGGGTCTACAATGAGCAGTTCTTC. It translates to CASRPPGQGVYNEQFF.

The J gene is TRBJ2-1, the V gene TRBV7-2; 7 bases align to TRBD2. CDR1 and CDR2 (germline): SGHTA, FQGNSA. This CDR3 contains 15 residues. After removal of 5 bases from V and 4 bases from J, the junction contained 8 bases not matched to a gene. The CDR3 region has the DNA TGTGCCAGCAGCCGAGAGTGGGGGGGGTACAATGAGCAGTTCTTC. Protein sequence: CASSREWGGYNEQFF. Full variable domain (outside the CDR3, taken from reference TRBV7-2 and TRBJ2-1): GAGVSQSPSNKVTEKGKDVELRCDPISGHTALYWYRQSLGQGLEFLIYFQGNSAPDKSGLPSDRFSAERTGGSVSTLTIQRTQQEDSAVYLCASSREWGGYNEQFFGPGTRLTVL.

This clonotype has ten or more counts. V and J are TRBV7-2 and TRBJ2-7; D possibly uses TRBD1 or TRBD2 (5 bases each). Germline V CDR1 and CDR2: SGHTA, FQGNSA. The CDR3 totals 14 residues. The V gene lost 2 bases and the J gene lost 1 base, with 9 bases spanning the gap. DNA of the CDR3: TGTGCCAGCAGCTTAAGGGGCGGGTCCTACGAGCAGTACTTC. Its translation: CASSLRGGSYEQYF.

There are a few counts of this clonotype. As DNA, the CDR3 is TGTGCCTGTGGGGGGCCCTCCTACAATGAGCAGTTCTTC. Protein sequence: CACGGPSYNEQFF. J is TRBJ2-1 and V is TRBV19; D may correspond to TRBD1 or TRBD2 (6 bases each). The CDR3 is 13 amino acids. V gave up 11 bases and J gave up 0 bases, with 11 bases separating them. CDR1 is LNHDA and CDR2 is SQIVND in the germline V gene (reference sequence). The complete variable domain, with remaining parts taken from reference TRBV19 and TRBJ2-1, reads DGGITQSPKYLFRKEGQNVTLSCEQNLNHDAMYWYRQDPGQGLRLIYYSQIVNDFQKGDIAEGYSVSREKKESFPLTVTSAQKNPTAFYLCACGGPSYNEQFFGPGTRLTVL.

The V gene is TRBV18, the J gene TRBJ2-1; no reliable D call. V lost 0 bases and J lost 2, with 14 bases in between. This CDR3 has 17 residues. CDR1 is KGHSH and CDR2 is LQKENI in the germline V gene. This chain's CDR3 is CASSPPIWEIAYNEQFF. The DNA of the CDR3 is TGTGCCAGCTCACCACCCATCTGGGAAATCGCCTACAATGAGCAGTTCTTC.

V usage is TRBV6-1 and J usage is TRBJ2-2, with 7 bases aligning to TRBD1. Trimming took 6 bases from V and 6 from J; bases not matched to a gene: 4. The CDR3 is 13 amino acids. Looked up from germline, CDR1 is MNHNS and CDR2 is SASEGT. The CDR3, as DNA: TGTGCCAGCAGGGCAGGGGGAGCCGGGGAGCTGTTTTTT. Encoded protein: CASRAGGAGELFF.

This clonotype was seen only a few times. The chain employs TRBV20-1 and TRBJ1-1, with 7 bases aligning to TRBD1. J lost 2 bases, V lost 3 bases, and 3 bases had no gene match. The CDR3 is 13 amino acids. CDR1 DFQATT and CDR2 SNEGSKA come from the germline V gene (reference sequence). The CDR3 nucleotides read TGCAGTGCTAGGGGGGACAGAAACACTGAAGCTTTCTTT. This encodes CSARGDRNTEAFF.